The clone carrying this TCR beta chain was counted a few times. Its antigen is not known. The second PCR ran 7 to 11 cycles with a sample-barcoded 5' primer and J-beta primers. Through a template-switch adaptor with 12 random nucleotides, each cDNA molecule received a tag. TCRdb re-called the 5' RACE reads with MiXCR, one entry per CDR3 protein. This table has approximately 810,000 distinct CDR3 sequences, about 30% appearing once. The sample is drawn from a study of blood T cells in healthy people across ages. Per germline, CDR1 LNHDA and CDR2 SQIVND (reference sequence). The CDR3 is 14 residues long. Trimming took off 3 bases at V and 2 bases at J, with 8 bases between the two ends. Study-wide findings and caveats: Lack of knowledge of donor CMV status possibly confounded expanded clonotype changes.

Donor samples were obtained from healthy Caucasian individuals from Russia, aged about 6 to 90. Each individual donor underwent a draw of about 9.1 milliliters of peripheral blood. This clonotype was sampled from a woman older than 75 in good health. The chain couples TRBV19 to TRBJ1-5; D unclear. Sequencing input: blood. The CDR3 sequence is CASSIRVGNQPQHF. CDR3 DNA: TGTGCCAGTAGTATTAGGGTCGGCAATCAGCCCCAGCATTTT.